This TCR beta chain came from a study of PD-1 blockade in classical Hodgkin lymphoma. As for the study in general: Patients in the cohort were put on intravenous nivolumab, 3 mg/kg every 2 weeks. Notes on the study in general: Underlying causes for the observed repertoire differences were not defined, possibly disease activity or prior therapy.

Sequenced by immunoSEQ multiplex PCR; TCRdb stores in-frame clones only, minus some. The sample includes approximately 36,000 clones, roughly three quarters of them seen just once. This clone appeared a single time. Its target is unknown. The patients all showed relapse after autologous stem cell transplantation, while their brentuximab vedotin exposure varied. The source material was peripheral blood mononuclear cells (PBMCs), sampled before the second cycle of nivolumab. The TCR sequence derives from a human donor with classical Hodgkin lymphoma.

DNA of the CDR3: TGTGCCAGCAGTTACTCGGCACCTTATGAAGCTTTCTTT. It translates to CASSYSAPYEAFF. This chain links TRBV6-6 with TRBJ1-1; D gene unclear. The germline V and J ends were trimmed by 0 bases and 7 bases, with 9 bases remaining between them. The germline gives CDR1 MNHNY, CDR2 SVGAGI (reference sequence). The CDR3 is 13 residues long.